The rows below give T cell receptor beta chains drawn from one sample of a study of blood T cell repertoires in COVID-19. Libraries were prepared by immunoSEQ multiplex PCR; TCRdb keeps only in-frame clonotypes and omits some of them. The sample carries about 150,000 clones, about 85% recorded once. Sequenced sample: PBMCs or T cells enriched from blood (not recorded which). The receptors here all came from a woman aged 40 to 49 who had recovered from COVID-19. The CDR3 runs from the conserved cysteine through the conserved F or W. Each record gives: J gene, V gene, CDR3 protein.

>TRBJ2-3|TRBV5-1
CASSNRDSVEF
>TRBJ1-1|TRBV7-8
CASSLGRGWDKAFF
>TRBJ2-3|TRBV7-9
CASSLALSPTDTQYF
>TRBJ1-2|TRBV3-1/TRBV3-2
CASSQDAGKLGYTF
>TRBJ2-7|TRBV7-8
CASSLAGAMLIYEQYF
>TRBJ2-2|TRBV10-3
CAIRLRRTGNTGELFF
>TRBJ1-2|TRBV4-1
CASSPTLGQGVNGYTF
>TRBJ2-1|TRBV14
CASSLNYNEQFF
>TRBJ1-5|TRBV18
CASSLGQVNQPQHF
>TRBJ2-7|TRBV7-3
CASSFKGAVEEQYF
>TRBJ2-1|TRBV7-3
CASSVLGTSSDEQFF
>TRBJ2-7|TRBV7-6
CASTQGGGYEQYF
>TRBJ2-5|TRBV14
CASSYLRDSGGETQYF
>TRBJ1-5|TRBV7-9
CASSLSANPGNQPQHF
>TRBJ2-1|TRBV5-1
CASSLEPGQGWNEQFF
>TRBJ2-5|TRBV4-2
CASSPPGSQSGVKYF
>TRBJ1-1|TRBV11-2
CASSLRAEAFF
>TRBJ2-1|TRBV9
CASSVGLEYEQFF
>TRBJ2-7|TRBV2
CASRAGTGPYEQYF
>TRBJ2-1|TRBV2
CASSERGSSGRDNEQFF
>TRBJ2-7|TRBV5-6
CASSIGSSYEQYF
>TRBJ1-5|TRBV12-5
CASGLVLGQGGQPQHF
>TRBJ1-2|TRBV19
CASSIDLTGAIYGYTF
>TRBJ2-1|TRBV11-3
CASSFLTGDYNEQFF
>TRBJ1-2|TRBV5-6
CASSLGDRVGYGYTF
>TRBJ2-7|TRBV24-1
CATSDFLTGERGAAGSYEQYF
>TRBJ2-1|TRBV3-1/TRBV3-2
CASSQSSGLAGGRSYNEQFF
>TRBJ2-3|TRBV14
CASSRIAGALWDTQYF
>TRBJ1-2|TRBV6-5
CASSLAGGGYTF
>TRBJ1-3|TRBV5-1
CASSLIGQSAGNTIYF
>TRBJ2-7|TRBV13
CASSHRVPGLAGSRTYEQYF
>TRBJ2-1|TRBV4-1
CASSQDRTTGGRFF
>TRBJ2-7|TRBV12-3/TRBV12-4
CASSFARYEQYF
>TRBJ1-1|TRBV6-5
CASSYPPGTGDEAFF
>TRBJ1-6|TRBV30
CARGSRSYNSPLHF
>TRBJ1-2|TRBV9
CASSAQTGSGYTF
>TRBJ2-1|TRBV4-1
CASSQDRMAGYNEQFF